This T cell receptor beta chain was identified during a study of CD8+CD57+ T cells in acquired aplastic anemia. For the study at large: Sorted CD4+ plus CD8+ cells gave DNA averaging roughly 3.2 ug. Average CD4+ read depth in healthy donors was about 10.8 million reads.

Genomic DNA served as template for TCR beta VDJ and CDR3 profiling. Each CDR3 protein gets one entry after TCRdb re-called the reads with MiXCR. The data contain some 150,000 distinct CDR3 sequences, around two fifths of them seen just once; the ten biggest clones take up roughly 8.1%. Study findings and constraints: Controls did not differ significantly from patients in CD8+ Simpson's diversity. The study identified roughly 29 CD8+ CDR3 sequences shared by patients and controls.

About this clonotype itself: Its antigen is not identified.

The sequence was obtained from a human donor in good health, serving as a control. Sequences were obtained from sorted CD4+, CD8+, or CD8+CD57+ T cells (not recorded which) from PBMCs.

The CDR3 reads CSVGQGGNQPQHF. CDR3 DNA sequence: TGCAGCGTTGGGCAGGGTGGTAATCAGCCCCAGCATTTT. The rearrangement joins TRBV29-1 to TRBJ1-5; possibly TRBD1 for D (5 bases). The CDR3 extends over 13 amino acids. CDR1 is SQVTM and CDR2 is ANQGSEA in the germline V gene. V dropped 4 bases and J dropped 4 bases, with 11 bases sitting between them.